This T cell receptor beta chain was captured in a study of shared T cell receptors in the human thymus (dated by TCRdb to about 2021). With regard to the full study: The study examined how self-reactive, shared T-cell receptor alpha chains are generated in the human thymus.

About this clone itself: The specificity of this receptor is unknown. Base qualities are not recorded, but no much larger clone differs from it by a single base.

The CDR3 numbers 15 residues from cysteine through phenylalanine. The retained sequence is limited to the CDR3, 45 bases, with the frame set at the first base. The germline ends are 18 bases apart after V is trimmed by 5 bases and J by 4 bases. CDR1 and CDR2 (MNHEY, SMNVEV) derive from the germline V gene (reference sequence). Library construction relied on the immunoSEQ multiplex PCR assay. This immuneACCESS table, as held by TCRdb, lists in-frame sequences with V and J called but not all clones. Of the missing ones, under half trace to an unresolved V gene in checked studies; the others have no known cause. For this sample there are 500,000 to 550,000 clones; 75% to 80% appear just once. Approximately 0.013% of the sample lies in the top ten. The same data also went into a second study, on human thymus T cells. Per the second study: Immunologically healthy infants undergoing open corrective cardiac surgery for congenital heart defects in Finland were used as donors. The thymus tissue came from surgical resects taken out during corrective cardiac surgery. Both the thymic and the peripheral blood repertoires appeared to show biased V and J gene segment usage. The related research reported highly overlapping thymic TCR repertoires among unrelated individuals. The study characterized TCR alpha and beta repertoires from about 8 infant thymus samples and a few related peripheral blood samples. Donor ages ranging from roughly 6 to 244 days were recorded, and about six male and a couple of female infants were included in the cohort. After being mechanically released from the tissue, thymocytes were kept at -70 degrees C in pellets of about 10-33 million cells. A QIAsymphony instrument was used to extract genomic DNA from the frozen cell pellets. Using the immunoSEQ multiplex PCR assay, the TCRB and TCRAD loci were amplified from a standardized quantity of quality-controlled genomic DNA. Amplicons spanned the V(D)J region at a length sufficient to cover the CDR3 and identify V and J genes. Amplicon sequencing was performed on an Illumina platform through the commercial immunoSEQ service. Primer bias and sequencing errors were corrected as previously described, and TCRAD and TCRB were defined on the basis of the IMGT database. immunoSEQ Analyzer 3.0 and VDJTools were used for repertoire analysis, which covered basic statistics, V/J segment usage, diversity estimates, rarefaction and pairwise overlap. To estimate diversity, the Chao1, ChaoE, Efron-Thisted, Shannon and inverse Simpson indices were applied, and diversity was also estimated on datasets down-sampled to the smallest sample. Repertoire overlap used strict matching of CDR3 nucleotide sequence, V gene and J gene, with Jaccard-based multidimensional scaling clustering. On average, thymus samples yielded roughly 770,000 unique TCRB clonotypes, whereas blood samples yielded roughly 80,000.

Sequencing was done on a sample of thymocytes. The V and J segments used are TRBV27 and TRBJ2-7; a weak D assignment points to TRBD1 (5 bases agree). The receptor was isolated from a boy in the first two years of life with a congenital heart defect. Donor details come from another sample of the same person, matched by shared clones. The nucleotides are TGTGCCAGCAGTCAAGGGCCTAAAGGGGCTTACGAGCAGTACTTC. It translates as CASSQGPKGAYEQYF.